This T cell receptor (beta chain) emerged from a study of cytomegalovirus exposure and HLA in healthy donors. Study-wide points: The authors assumed roughly uniform sequencing depth across donors for presence/absence analyses. For most TCR beta V segments, an earlier analysis put the productive rate at about 90% or about 30% of the time. The authors considered a cluster of highly shared sequence variants likely to be a sequencing artifact.

Comments on this clone: Its antigen is still unknown.

PCR primers comprised 60 Vbeta and 13 Jbeta primers. The protocol was immunoSEQ multiplex PCR, while the TCRdb copy is restricted to in-frame clones and leaves out a portion. In the table there are about 120,000 clones, more than 65% of which are singletons. V dropped 5 bases and J dropped 7; count of bases not matched to a gene: 13. The V gene's germline CDR1 is MNHEY and CDR2 SMNVEV (reference sequence). The CDR3 is 17 residues long. This sequence was found in a male donor in good health and CMV-seropositive. Sequencing used PBMCs. This chain uses TRBV27 with TRBJ2-1; TRBD2 matches 11 bases. The CDR3 DNA reads as TGTGCCAGCAGTGCTACTAGCGGGGGACCCTCCGGGAATGAGCAGTTCTTC. Translation gives CASSATSGGPSGNEQFF.